The TCR beta chain described here comes from a study of blood T cell repertoires in COVID-19. On the study more broadly: Both acute and convalescent COVID-19 samples were obtained from the United States, Italy and Spain. The cDNA or gDNA used as material had been derived from T cells, B-cell-depleted T cells, or PBMCs.

Original processing methods: Amplification from reference gene primers served as the basis for estimated nucleated cell counts. Produced via immunoSEQ multiplex PCR; TCRdb's table is partial and in-frame only. V and J calls and clone size are as listed in that table; D and trimming were resolved from the DNA. The repertoire includes about 120,000 clones, approximately 86% of them detected once, and 7% to 9% sits in the top ten. Input material: peripheral blood. The receptor was isolated from a human donor in a cohort sampled during active COVID-19.

CDR3 nucleotide sequence: TGTGCCAGCAGCCAGGGACAGGGACTTCAGCCCCAGCATTTT. Translation: CASSQGQGLQPQHF. The J gene is TRBJ1-5, the V gene TRBV3-1 (or the pseudogene TRBV3-2); 9 positions match TRBD1. In germline, CDR1 is LGHDT, CDR2 YNNKEL (reference sequence). After removal of 3 bases from V and 6 bases from J, the junction contained 3 bases not matched to a gene. The CDR3 runs to 14 residues.